Only one count was recorded for the clone carrying this T cell receptor beta chain. This record comes from a study of memory CD4+ T cells and cytomegalovirus serostatus. The method was immunoSEQ multiplex PCR; TCRdb's version includes in-frame clones alone and lacks a portion of them. The repertoire holds around 50,000 clones, roughly 81% seen once, with about 0.95% in the top ten. The sort gate was single viable CD3+CD4+CD8-CD45RO+ cells for memory CD4+ T cells. The TCR sequence derives from an adult in good health and CMV-seronegative. Sequencing was carried out using memory CD4+ T cells from blood.

The CDR3: CASSLGPKGDTDTQYF. In nucleotides, the CDR3 is TGTGCCAGCAGCTTAGGGCCGAAAGGAGACACAGATACGCAGTATTTT. V usage is TRBV7-2 and J usage is TRBJ2-3; D call uncertain. This CDR3 has 16 residues. CDR1 and CDR2 from the germline V gene are SGHTA and FQGNSA. V was clipped by 1 base and J by 2 bases, with 13 bases between them.